These T cell receptor beta chains were read from a single sample in a study of T-cell reconstitution after alpha-beta-depleted transplantation in children. MiXCR, run by TCRdb on the PCR reads, gives a single entry per CDR3 protein. Of hundreds of thousands of distinct CDR3 sequences listed, around 13% are singletons. Sequenced material: PBMCs, mostly from graft donor cells, taken 360 days after TCRalphabeta/CD19-depleted stem cell transplant. The receptors stem from a male patient between 10 and 17 years old who had a stem cell transplant for acute myeloid leukemia, so the T cells may come from the graft donor. The CDR3 runs from the conserved cysteine through the conserved F or W. D genes are given only for firm matches. Expanded clones are given a class, and other clones once, few, many or no size at all.

abundance: few; v_gene: TRBV20-1; d_gene: TRBD2; j_gene: TRBJ2-7; CDR3aa: CSASRLAGGPYEQYF; CDR3nt: TGCAGTGCTTCCAGACTAGCGGGAGGACCCTACGAGCAGTACTTC
abundance: .; v_gene: TRBV3-1; d_gene: .; j_gene: TRBJ2-1; CDR3aa: CASSPPLEGGDEQFF; CDR3nt: TGTGCCAGCAGCCCCCCTTTGGAGGGGGGCGATGAGCAGTTCTTC
abundance: few; v_gene: TRBV20-1; d_gene: TRBD2; j_gene: TRBJ2-1; CDR3aa: CSASSGVYNEQFF; CDR3nt: TGCAGTGCTTCTAGCGGGGTCTACAATGAGCAGTTCTTC
abundance: many; v_gene: TRBV10-3; d_gene: .; j_gene: TRBJ2-7; CDR3aa: CAILDSYEQYF; CDR3nt: TGTGCCATCCTGGACAGCTACGAGCAGTACTTC
abundance: .; v_gene: TRBV25-1; d_gene: .; j_gene: TRBJ2-7; CDR3aa: CASSEGGLGEQYF; CDR3nt: TGTGCCAGCAGTGAAGGTGGGCTGGGCGAGCAGTACTTC
abundance: few; v_gene: TRBV13; d_gene: .; j_gene: TRBJ1-1; CDR3aa: CASSLPDSSEAFF; CDR3nt: TGTGCCAGCAGCTTGCCGGACAGTTCGGAAGCTTTCTTT
abundance: .; v_gene: TRBV3-1; d_gene: .; j_gene: TRBJ2-3; CDR3aa: CASSQAFPRGSNPGDTQYF; CDR3nt: TGTGCCAGCAGCCAAGCCTTTCCACGGGGGAGCAACCCCGGAGATACGCAGTATTTT
abundance: few; v_gene: TRBV7-2; d_gene: .; j_gene: TRBJ2-7; CDR3aa: CASSRASHREQYF; CDR3nt: TGTGCCAGCAGCCGGGCGTCTCATCGCGAGCAGTACTTC
abundance: .; v_gene: TRBV2; d_gene: TRBD2; j_gene: TRBJ2-1; CDR3aa: CATRPPSGSYNEQFF; CDR3nt: TGTGCCACCCGGCCCCCTAGCGGGAGCTACAATGAGCAGTTCTTC
abundance: .; v_gene: TRBV7-2; d_gene: .; j_gene: TRBJ2-5; CDR3aa: CASSPISAGETQYF; CDR3nt: TGTGCCAGCAGCCCCATTTCCGCGGGAGAGACCCAGTACTTC
abundance: few; v_gene: TRBV7-2; d_gene: .; j_gene: TRBJ2-1; CDR3aa: CASSFASRGRNEQFF; CDR3nt: TGTGCCAGCAGCTTCGCATCCAGGGGCCGGAATGAGCAGTTCTTC
abundance: .; v_gene: TRBV28; d_gene: TRBD2; j_gene: TRBJ2-7; CDR3aa: CASIKRLAGGPVRFYEQYF; CDR3nt: TGTGCCAGCATAAAAAGACTAGCGGGAGGGCCAGTCCGGTTCTACGAGCAGTACTTC
abundance: .; v_gene: TRBV7-2; d_gene: .; j_gene: TRBJ1-2; CDR3aa: CASSLEARATEGGYTF; CDR3nt: TGTGCCAGCAGCTTAGAGGCCAGGGCCACCGAGGGGGGCTACACCTTC
abundance: few; v_gene: TRBV2; d_gene: .; j_gene: TRBJ2-2; CDR3aa: CASREDQGWTGELFF; CDR3nt: TGTGCCAGCAGGGAGGACCAGGGGTGGACCGGGGAGCTGTTTTTT
abundance: .; v_gene: TRBV7-9; d_gene: .; j_gene: TRBJ2-3; CDR3aa: CASSLEWSSTDTQYF; CDR3nt: TGTGCCAGCAGCTTAGAGTGGTCCAGCACAGATACGCAGTATTTT